The following is a T cell receptor beta chain sequence with its context. J lost 10 bases, V lost 1 base, and 2 bases had no gene match. CDR3 length: 12 amino acids. Germline V gene lookup returns CDR1 LGHDT and CDR2 YNNKEL (reference sequence). Reverse transcription of 0.5 to 1 ug RNA was performed with random hexamers. MiXCR, run by TCRdb on the immunoSEQ multiplex PCR reads, gives a single entry per CDR3 protein. The table shows roughly 120,000 distinct CDR3 sequences, with roughly 96% occurring only once. This entry comes from a study of CD8 T cells in Susac syndrome. The source of this sequence is a human donor in good health. Material for sequencing was CD4+ T cells from PBMCs. The chain uses TRBV3-1 and TRBJ1-2; 8 bases are a match to TRBD1. CDR3 sequence (DNA): TGTGCCAGCAGCCAAGGACAGGGGACCTACACCTTC. Its protein is CASSQGQGTYTF. The full variable domain, its missing parts supplied by reference TRBV3-1 and TRBJ1-2, is DTAVSQTPKYLVTQMGNDKSIKCEQNLGHDTMYWYKQDSKKFLKIMFSYNNKELIINETVPNRFSPKSPDKAHLNLHINSLELGDSAVYFCASSQGQGTYTFGSGTRLTVV.